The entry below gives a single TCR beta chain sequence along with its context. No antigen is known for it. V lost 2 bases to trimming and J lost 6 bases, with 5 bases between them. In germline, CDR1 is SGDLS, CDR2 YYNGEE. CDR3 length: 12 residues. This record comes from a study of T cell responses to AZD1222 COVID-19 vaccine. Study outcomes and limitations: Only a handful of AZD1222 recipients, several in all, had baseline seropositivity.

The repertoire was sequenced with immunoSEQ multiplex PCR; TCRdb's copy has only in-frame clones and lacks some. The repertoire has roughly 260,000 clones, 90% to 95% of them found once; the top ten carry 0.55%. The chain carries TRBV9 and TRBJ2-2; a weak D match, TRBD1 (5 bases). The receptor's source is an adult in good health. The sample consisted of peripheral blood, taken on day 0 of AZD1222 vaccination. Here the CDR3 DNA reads TGTGCCAGCAGCGTCAGGGCCGGGGAGCTGTTTTTT. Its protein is CASSVRAGELFF.